The clone carrying this T cell receptor beta chain was counted a few times. Its antigen is not identified. Other autoimmune diseases, uncontrolled infections, pregnancy or lactation ruled patients out of participation. Transcripts of RNA were the source for amplifying TCR beta CDR3 regions. Second-round multiplex PCR came after first-round RT-PCR with HTBI primers. MiXCR was run by TCRdb on the multiplex PCR reads, yielding one entry per CDR3 protein. The table has 650,000 to 900,000 distinct CDR3 sequences, approximately 40% seen once; the top ten hold 35% to 55%. These data originate in a study of Graves' ophthalmopathy and Graves' hyperthyroidism. Study results and caveats: A 13-signature model separated ophthalmopathy from stable hyperthyroidism, almost 90% sensitivity, 65% to 82% specificity.

Looked up from germline, CDR1 is SGDLS and CDR2 is YYNGEE. J gave up 7 bases and V 5 bases, and 9 bases lay outside the gene matches. The CDR3 totals 14 residues. The chain carries TRBV9 and TRBJ1-1; 9 nucleotides match TRBD1. The sample taken for sequencing was peripheral blood. The sequence was collected from an adult man with Graves' ophthalmopathy. The CDR3 coding sequence is TGTGCCAGCAGTCGGGACAGGGTAACGGATGAAGCTTTCTTT. It is translated as CASSRDRVTDEAFF. The full variable domain, completed using reference TRBV9 and TRBJ1-1, is DSGVTQTPKHLITATGQRVTLRCSPRSGDLSVYWYQQSLDQGLQFLIQYYNGEERAKGNILERFSAQQFPDLHSELNLSSLELGDSALYFCASSRDRVTDEAFFGQGTRLTVV.